The 15 T cell receptor beta chains below were found in one sample sequenced in a study of CD8+CD57+ T cells in acquired aplastic anemia. Sequencing involved patients with CD8+CD57+ cell expansion previously shown by flow cytometry. For CDR3 and TCR beta VDJ profiling, genomic DNA was the template used. TCRdb itself ran the reads through MiXCR, one entry per CDR3 protein. The sample holds 180,000 or so distinct CDR3 sequences, less than 50% seen once. Sequenced input: sorted CD4+, CD8+, or CD8+CD57+ T cells (not recorded which) from PBMCs. Receptors were obtained from a human donor with aplastic anemia.

Many counts were recorded for this clonotype. The chain's CDR3 is CASSQVFDRRGRYEQYF. The CDR3 nucleotides read TGTGCCAGCAGCCAAGTTTTTGACCGGCGTGGGCGCTACGAGCAGTACTTC. This sequence joins TRBV14 and TRBJ2-7; no clear D gene. Germline CDR1 SGHDN, CDR2 FVKESK. The CDR3 is 17 amino acids. Trimming cost V 1 base and J 3 bases, with 19 bases left between them.

This clonotype has just a few counts. The J gene is TRBJ1-3, the V gene TRBV12-3 or TRBV12-4; TRBD1 aligns across 10 bases. The ends lost 6 bases at V and 4 bases at J; junction bases unmatched: 9. The CDR3 is 16 residues long. CDR3 sequence: CASRRQGAYSGNTIYF. DNA for the CDR3: TGTGCCAGCAGGAGACAGGGGGCGTATTCCGGAAACACCATATATTTT.

This sequence joins TRBV29-1 and TRBJ2-3, with 8 bases matching TRBD2. The CDR3 spans 13 residues. From germline, CDR1 is SQVTM and CDR2 ANQGSEA. The V gene end was trimmed by 5 bases and the J gene end by 1 base; junction bases not matched to a gene: 2. CDR3 bases: TGCAGCGTTTGGCGGGGGGGCACAGATACGCAGTATTTT. Protein product: CSVWRGGTDTQYF.

V and J are TRBV24-1 and TRBJ2-1; 9 bases are shared with TRBD2. CDR3 length: 16 residues. The germline V gene encodes CDR1 KGHDR and CDR2 SFDVKD. The junction had 3 bases not matched to a gene; V was cut back by 2 bases and J by 2 bases. CDR3 bases: TGTGCCACCAGTGATTCCCTAGCGGGGACCTACAATGAGCAGTTCTTC. Translating it yields CATSDSLAGTYNEQFF.

This clonotype was counted a single time. V and J are TRBV20-1 and TRBJ1-6; D may be TRBD1 (5 bases). V lost 3 bases to trimming and J lost 7 bases, with 10 bases between them. The CDR3 covers 13 residues. Germline V gene data show CDR1 as DFQATT and CDR2 as SNEGSKA (reference sequence). The CDR3 is CSASGGGNSPLHF. CDR3 DNA: TGCAGTGCTAGTGGGGGTGGGAATTCACCCCTCCACTTT.

The chain is built from TRBV7-9 and TRBJ1-2; possibly TRBD1 for D (6 bases). The germline CDR1 and CDR2 sequences are SEHNR and FQNEAQ (reference sequence). This CDR3 is built from 12 residues. V shed 7 bases and J shed 8 bases, with 14 bases lying between them. DNA of the CDR3: TGTGCCAGCAACTCGGGAGGACAGGGCTACACCTTC. This translates into CASNSGGQGYTF.

The chain joins TRBV19 to TRBJ1-2, with 10 bases fitting TRBD1. V was pared by 10 bases and J by 0 bases, with 5 bases of the junction left unmatched. The CDR3 spans 14 residues. Germline V gene lookup returns CDR1 LNHDA and CDR2 SQIVND (reference sequence). CDR3 in amino acids: CATRDRGTNYGYTF. The CDR3 nucleotides read TGTGCCACCCGGGACAGGGGCACTAACTATGGCTACACCTTC. Complete variable domain (other parts from reference TRBV19 and TRBJ1-2): DGGITQSPKYLFRKEGQNVTLSCEQNLNHDAMYWYRQDPGQGLRLIYYSQIVNDFQKGDIAEGYSVSREKKESFPLTVTSAQKNPTAFYLCATRDRGTNYGYTFGSGTRLTVV.

This clonotype was detected ten times or more. J is TRBJ2-2 and V is TRBV5-1; 11 bases fit TRBD1. With 0 bases clipped from V and 4 bases from J, the junction kept 8 bases outside the gene matches. This CDR3 is built from 18 residues. Germline loops: CDR1 SGHRS, CDR2 YFSETQ. In DNA form, the CDR3 reads TGCGCCAGCAGCTTGGCCGTTGGTGGGACAGGGGGCACCGGGGAGCTGTTTTTT. This codes for CASSLAVGGTGGTGELFF.

This clonotype appeared many times. J is TRBJ2-7 and V is TRBV5-1; D ambiguous. This CDR3 contains 14 residues. The V end lost 0 bases, the J end lost 5 bases, and 12 bases lay between the germline ends. The germline CDR1 and CDR2 sequences are SGHRS and YFSETQ. The CDR3 region is CASSLDGVLNEQYF. The CDR3 DNA follows: TGCGCCAGCAGCTTGGATGGGGTACTGAACGAGCAGTACTTC. Together with reference TRBV5-1 and TRBJ2-7, the CDR3 gives the full variable domain: KAGVTQTPRYLIKTRGQQVTLSCSPISGHRSVSWYQQTPGQGLQFLFEYFSETQRNKGNFPGRFSGRQFSNSRSEMNVSTLELGDSALYLCASSLDGVLNEQYFGPGTRLTVT.

The rearrangement uses TRBV19 and TRBJ2-5; no clear D gene. From germline, CDR1 is LNHDA and CDR2 SQIVND (reference sequence). The CDR3 spans 14 residues. V was pared by 3 bases and J by 2 bases, with 10 bases between. CDR3 DNA: TGTGCCAGTAGTATGGACGGGTGGCAAGAGACCCAGTACTTC. It is translated as CASSMDGWQETQYF.

Ten or more counts support this clonotype. V and J are TRBV5-1 and TRBJ2-7, with D uncertain. The ends were cut back, 1 base at V and 5 bases at J, with 10 bases in the middle. CDR1 and CDR2 from the germline V gene are SGHRS and YFSETQ. The CDR3 covers 13 residues. The CDR3 DNA sequence: TGCGCCAGCAGCTTGTCCCTAGTCCACGAGCAGTACTTC. Its translation is CASSLSLVHEQYF.

The chain carries TRBV19 and TRBJ1-6, with 8 bases lining up with TRBD1. The junction had 9 bases not matched to a gene; V was cut back by 11 bases and J by 9 bases. CDR3 length equals 13 residues. CDR1 and CDR2 (germline): LNHDA, SQIVND (reference sequence). The CDR3 nucleotides read TGTGCCTGTCGACAGGGACAGGCTTCACCCCTCCACTTT. Encoded protein: CACRQGQASPLHF.

As concerns this clonotype: The junction departs from germline at one end; a sequencing error may be responsible. The chain uses TRBV5-4 and TRBJ2-3, with unresolved D. Germline-derived CDR1 and CDR2 are SGHNT and YYREEE (reference sequence). The CDR3 consists of 14 residues. The CDR3 is CASRIRTSTDAQYF. Written as DNA, the CDR3 is TGTGCCAGCAGAATTAGGACCAGCACAGATGCGCAGTATTTT.

This clonotype was seen many times. The chain joins TRBV20-1 to TRBJ2-3, with 10 bases aligning to TRBD2. The CDR3 runs to 16 residues. The J segment lost 5 bases and the V segment lost 1 base, leaving 9 bases of the junction unmatched. Germline CDR1 is DFQATT and CDR2 is SNEGSKA (reference sequence). CDR3 in amino acids: CSARVGSGGAVDTQYF. In DNA, the CDR3 is TGCAGTGCTAGAGTTGGAAGCGGGGGGGCCGTAGATACGCAGTATTTT.

The chain joins TRBV20-1 to TRBJ2-7; unclear D gene. V shed 3 bases and J shed 4 bases, with 10 bases lying between them. Germline CDR1 is DFQATT and CDR2 is SNEGSKA (reference sequence). The CDR3 runs 12 residues. CDR3 DNA: TGCAGTGCTAGCCCCAAGGAGTACGAGCAGTACTTC. It is translated as CSASPKEYEQYF.